What follows are 25 T cell receptor beta chains derived from one specimen sequenced in a study of blood T cell repertoires in COVID-19. Profiling relied on immunoSEQ multiplex PCR, and the TCRdb table lists in-frame clones only, not all of them. Here the sample spans approximately 280,000 clones, nearly 90% being singletons. The sequenced material came from peripheral blood. All receptors come from a young man with active or convalescent COVID-19.

J is TRBJ1-2 and V is TRBV7-2, with D tentatively TRBD1 (5 bases). The ends were cut back, 2 bases at V and 8 bases at J, with 9 bases in the middle. Looked up from germline, CDR1 is SGHTA and CDR2 is FQGNSA. The CDR3 length is 12 residues. This CDR3 reads CASSLQGWGYTF. DNA of the CDR3: TGTGCCAGCAGCTTACAGGGATGGGGCTACACCTTC.

The chain uses TRBV27 and TRBJ2-4, with D perhaps matching TRBD1 (5 bases). This CDR3 contains 14 residues. CDR1 MNHEY and CDR2 SMNVEV come from the germline V gene (reference sequence). The germline V and J ends were trimmed by 10 bases and 2 bases, with 15 bases remaining between them. As DNA, the CDR3 is TGTGCCACCGAATTACAGGTCACCAAAAACATTCAGTACTTC. It is translated as CATELQVTKNIQYF.

The CDR3 coding sequence is TGTGCCAGCAGGCGAGGACAGGGCTGGCAGCCCCAGCATTTT. As protein: CASRRGQGWQPQHF. The chain uses TRBV2 and TRBJ1-5; 8 bases map to TRBD1. Trimming removed 6 bases from V and 7 bases from J; junction bases left unmatched: 8. The CDR3 is made up of 14 amino acids. Looked up from germline, CDR1 is SNHLY and CDR2 is FYNNEI.

This sequence joins TRBV7-2 and TRBJ1-6; 7 bases agree with TRBD1. The CDR3 extends over 17 amino acids. Germline V gene data show CDR1 as SGHTA and CDR2 as FQGNSA. Trimming at V came to 0 bases and at J to 3 bases, leaving 5 bases not matched to a gene. DNA of the CDR3: TGTGCCAGCAGCTTAGCTCAGGGGGATCGCTATAATTCACCCCTCCACTTT. Encoded protein: CASSLAQGDRYNSPLHF.

This sequence joins TRBV3-1 (or the pseudogene TRBV3-2) and TRBJ1-1, with 8 bases fitting TRBD1. The CDR3 runs 16 residues. Trimming removed 0 bases from V and 10 bases from J; junction bases left unmatched: 13. Per germline, CDR1 LGHDT and CDR2 YNNKEL (reference sequence). This CDR3 is CASSQDPRQGALAAFF. Written as DNA, the CDR3 is TGTGCCAGCAGCCAAGATCCTAGGCAGGGGGCTTTGGCAGCTTTCTTT.

The J gene is TRBJ2-3, the V gene TRBV10-2; D perhaps matches TRBD2 (6 bases). CDR1 WSHSY and CDR2 SAAADI come from the germline V gene. The CDR3 is 15 amino acids. V was shortened by 0 bases and J by 6 bases, with 13 bases between the two germline ends. The CDR3 DNA is TGCGCCAGCAGTGAGTCGGCGGGGTGGGGGGATACGCAGTATTTT. Encoded protein: CASSESAGWGDTQYF.

In its sample, this clone was seen many times. The chain joins TRBV7-6 to TRBJ2-1; the match to TRBD2 covers 12 bases. CDR1 and CDR2 from the germline V gene are SGHVS and FNYEAQ. The CDR3 has 16 residues. With 5 bases clipped from V and 7 bases from J, the junction kept 9 bases outside the gene matches. The CDR3 nucleotides read TGTGCCAGCAGCCCTCAGACTAGCGGGGGCTATAATGAGCAGTTCTTC. Amino acid sequence: CASSPQTSGGYNEQFF.

This clone has a single count. The chain carries TRBV14 and TRBJ2-1, with D unclear. Germline V gene lookup returns CDR1 SGHDN and CDR2 FVKESK. Trimming cost V 3 bases and J 0 bases, with 24 bases left between them. The CDR3 contains 20 residues. CDR3 protein: CASSHIGGRNTFSSYNEQFF. The CDR3, as DNA: TGTGCCAGCAGCCACATTGGTGGCAGGAATACCTTTAGCTCCTACAATGAGCAGTTCTTC.

The chain combines TRBV18 with TRBJ1-2; D is ambiguous. V shed 9 bases and J shed 5 bases, with 13 bases lying between them. CDR1 is KGHSH and CDR2 is LQKENI in the germline V gene. The CDR3 contains 12 residues. CDR3 nucleotides: TGTGCCAGTACAGCGGAGTCGTATGGCTACACCTTC. Its protein product is CASTAESYGYTF. Drawing the rest from reference TRBV18 and TRBJ1-2, the complete variable domain is NAGVMQNPRHLVRRRGQEARLRCSPMKGHSHVYWYRQLPEEGLKFMVYLQKENIIDESGMPKERFSAEFPKEGPSILRIQQVVRGDSAAYFCASTAESYGYTFGSGTRLTVV.

The rearrangement uses TRBV6-6 and TRBJ1-1; tentatively, D is TRBD1 (5 bases). The V gene lost 4 bases and the J gene lost 4 bases, with 16 bases spanning the gap. The CDR3 is made up of 15 amino acids. Germline V lookup: CDR1 MNHNY, CDR2 SVGAGI (reference sequence). The CDR3 is CASSSLVGGGTEAFF. In nucleotides, the CDR3 is TGTGCCAGCAGTTCCCTCGTCGGGGGAGGCACTGAAGCTTTCTTT.

V is TRBV9 and J is TRBJ2-1, with D uncertain. This CDR3 has 15 residues. Trimming took off 0 bases at V and 1 base at J, with 8 bases between the two ends. Germline V CDR1 and CDR2: SGDLS, YYNGEE. The CDR3 here is CASSVAYGSYNEQFF. The CDR3 DNA sequence: TGTGCCAGCAGCGTAGCTTACGGGTCCTACAATGAGCAGTTCTTC.

The chain recombines TRBV10-3 with TRBJ1-2; TRBD1 aligns across 7 bases. CDR3 length: 14 residues. The trim removed 2 bases at V and 3 bases at J, leaving 3 bases unmatched. Germline CDR1 is ENHRY and CDR2 is SYGVKD. CDR3 sequence (DNA): TGTGCCATCAGTGAGCCGGGACAGTACTATGGCTACACCTTC. Protein: CAISEPGQYYGYTF.

The chain uses TRBV6-5 and TRBJ2-1; TRBD2 matches 14 bases. Germline CDR1 is MNHEY and CDR2 is SVGAGI. The CDR3 spans 15 residues. V shed 10 bases and J 2 bases; nucleotides not matched to a gene: 4. CDR3 sequence (DNA): TGTGCCACGCGGACTAGCGGGGGGCCCTACAATGAGCAGTTCTTC. This encodes CATRTSGGPYNEQFF.

The chain recombines TRBV5-1 with TRBJ2-7, with 9 bases identical to TRBD1. CDR1 SGHRS and CDR2 YFSETQ come from the germline V gene. J was trimmed by 0 bases and V by 0 bases; bases with no gene match: 7. This CDR3 comprises 17 residues. CDR3 protein: CASSLGGQGVGSYEQYF. The CDR3 DNA is TGCGCCAGCAGCTTGGGGGGACAGGGAGTGGGCTCCTACGAGCAGTACTTC.

A single count supports this clone. J is TRBJ1-5 and V is TRBV2, with D perhaps TRBD1 (6 bases). The CDR3 has 16 amino acids. Germline V gene data show CDR1 as SNHLY and CDR2 as FYNNEI. Trimming removed 3 bases from V and 5 bases from J, with 17 bases in between. CDR3 bases: TGTGCCAGCAGTGAGGGGTTTCGGGGGGCCGATCAGCCCCAGCATTTT. Translated: CASSEGFRGADQPQHF.

This CDR3 is CASRSLFGTSGGQETQYF. CDR3 nucleotide sequence: TGTGCCAGCAGATCATTATTCGGGACTAGCGGGGGACAAGAGACCCAGTACTTC. This chain joins TRBV2 and TRBJ2-5, with 14 bases identical to TRBD2. Germline CDR1 is SNHLY and CDR2 is FYNNEI. V lost 6 bases to trimming and J lost 2 bases; unmatched junction nucleotides: 11. CDR3 length: 18 residues.

This chain joins TRBV6-5 and TRBJ1-2, with 12 nucleotides matching TRBD1. The germline CDR1 and CDR2 sequences are MNHEY and SVGAGI. V gave up 6 bases and J gave up 7 bases; unmatched junction bases: 6. The CDR3 loop spans 14 amino acids. The CDR3 sequence: CASRGQGASTGYTF. The CDR3 DNA reads as TGTGCCAGCAGGGGACAGGGGGCGTCGACTGGCTACACCTTC.

CDR3 DNA sequence: TGTGCCAGCAGTCCGCGCCCTCCCAGGGCAGTCTCTGGAAACACCATATATTTT. It yields the protein CASSPRPPRAVSGNTIYF. The rearrangement joins TRBV27 to TRBJ1-3, with D perhaps matching TRBD1 (5 bases). With 5 bases removed from V and 0 bases from J, the gap between germline ends came to 20 bases. CDR3 size: 18 residues. Germline assignment: CDR1 MNHEY and CDR2 SMNVEV (reference sequence).

This sequence joins TRBV6-5 and TRBJ2-7, with 7 bases lining up with TRBD1. Germline V gene data show CDR1 as MNHEY and CDR2 as SVGAGI. There are 16 residues in the CDR3. Germline trimming cut 1 base from V and 2 bases from J; bases unmatched to any gene: 8. Here the CDR3 reads CASSYLQQGNPYEQYF. For the CDR3, the DNA is TGTGCCAGCAGTTACTTGCAACAGGGGAACCCCTACGAGCAGTACTTC.

In its sample, this clone was seen a few times. This chain joins TRBV24-1 and TRBJ1-1, with 7 positions matching TRBD1. CDR1 and CDR2 from the germline V gene are KGHDR and SFDVKD. The CDR3 is 15 residues long. V trimming: 3 bases; J trimming: 2 bases; junction bases outside the gene matches: 5. The CDR3 DNA is TGTGCCACCAGTGATGTAGACAGGGCCAACACTGAAGCTTTCTTT. This encodes CATSDVDRANTEAFF.

The gene calls are TRBV28 and TRBJ2-7; 7 nucleotides line up with TRBD1. The V and J ends lost 7 bases and 1 base, in that order; junction bases with no gene match: 10. Germline CDR1 MDHEN, CDR2 SYDVKM. This CDR3 comprises 15 residues. CDR3 sequence (DNA): TGTGCCAGCAAACAGACAGGGTTTATTTCCTACGAGCAGTACTTC. Protein: CASKQTGFISYEQYF.

The chain is built from TRBV5-4 and TRBJ2-3; possibly TRBD2 for D (5 bases). The V gene lost 2 bases and the J gene lost 4 bases, with 20 bases spanning the gap. CDR1 is SGHNT and CDR2 is YYREEE in the germline V gene (reference sequence). There are 17 residues in the CDR3. The CDR3 nucleotides are TGTGCCAGCAGCTTCGATCCTAGCCTTATCGCAGCAGATACGCAGTATTTT. Translating it yields CASSFDPSLIAADTQYF.

The CDR3: CASSQDRRGGYTF. CDR3 DNA: TGTGCCAGCAGCCAAGATCGAAGGGGAGGCTACACCTTC. The genes are TRBV14 and TRBJ1-2; D is perhaps TRBD1 (5 bases). The length of the CDR3 is 13 residues. The germline CDR1 and CDR2 sequences are SGHDN and FVKESK. Trimming cost V 0 bases and J 8 bases, with 10 bases left between them. Full variable domain (remainder filled in from reference TRBV14 and TRBJ1-2): EAGVTQFPSHSVIEKGQTVTLRCDPISGHDNLYWYRRVMGKEIKFLLHFVKESKQDESGMPNNRFLAERTGGTYSTLKVQPAELEDSGVYFCASSQDRRGGYTFGSGTRLTVV.

This chain links TRBV3-1 (or the pseudogene TRBV3-2) with TRBJ1-2; 11 nucleotides align to TRBD1. CDR1 and CDR2 (germline): LGHDT, YNNKEL (reference sequence). This CDR3 comprises 18 residues. V trimming: 4 bases; J trimming: 6 bases; junction bases outside the gene matches: 16. CDR3 loop: CASSRTERTGGPGDGYTF. The CDR3 nucleotides are TGTGCCAGCAGCCGAACGGAGAGGACAGGGGGCCCGGGGGATGGCTACACCTTC.

J is TRBJ1-1 and V is TRBV6-1; D gene uncertain. From germline, CDR1 is MNHNS and CDR2 SASEGT. Trimming left V 7 bases short and J 2 bases short, with 14 bases between. This CDR3 contains 14 residues. The CDR3 DNA follows: TGTGCCAGCACCTATTGGGCAGGCAACACTGAAGCTTTCTTT. Translating it yields CASTYWAGNTEAFF.